The sequence of this T cell receptor (beta chain) was determined in a study of T-cell memory formation after mild COVID-19. Germline V gives CDR1 SGDLS, CDR2 YYNGEE. This CDR3 has 15 amino acids. V lost 3 bases to trimming and J lost 4 bases, with 16 bases between them. TCRdb used MiXCR to reprocess the 5' RACE reads, holding one entry per CDR3 protein. The repertoire includes some 100,000 distinct CDR3 sequences, around 10% of them detected once, and 40% sits in the top ten. This chain connects TRBV9 to TRBJ1-2, with D perhaps TRBD1 (6 bases). The sequence derives from a man between 18 and 29 years old who had mild COVID-19 (a few samples of this study predate the infection). Cell type and time point are not known. Sequencing was done on a sample of PBMCs or a T cell subset sorted from them (not recorded which). Written as DNA, the CDR3 is TGTGCCAGCAGCGCTGGGGGGCCGACAGCCTATGGCTACACCTTC. Translation: CASSAGGPTAYGYTF.